The 18 T cell receptor beta chains listed next were all sequenced from one sample in a study of blood T cell repertoires in COVID-19. The protocol was immunoSEQ multiplex PCR, while the TCRdb copy is restricted to in-frame clones and leaves out a portion. Of roughly 270,000 clones in the sample, 85% were seen once. Sequenced: PBMCs or T cells enriched from blood (not recorded which). Receptors were obtained from a woman aged 45-65 years who had recovered from COVID-19.

The rearrangement links TRBV5-1 to TRBJ2-1, with 11 bases fitting TRBD1. V gave up 4 bases and J gave up 8 bases; unmatched junction bases: 5. Per the germline V gene, CDR1 is SGHRS and CDR2 is YFSETQ. The CDR3 covers 14 residues. CDR3 residues: CASSGGQGVDEQFF. The CDR3 DNA reads as TGCGCCAGCAGCGGGGGACAGGGGGTTGATGAGCAGTTCTTC.

V and J are TRBV5-1 and TRBJ2-3, with 8 bases aligning to TRBD2. The CDR3 has 15 amino acids. V gave up 4 bases and J gave up 6 bases; unmatched junction bases: 10. Germline-derived CDR1 and CDR2 are SGHRS and YFSETQ. The CDR3 nucleotides read TGCGCCAGCAGCCAAGGCGGGGGGTCAGGCGATACGCAGTATTTT. The encoded protein is CASSQGGGSGDTQYF.

The CDR3 sequence: CATRPGSNQPQHF. In DNA, the CDR3 is TGTGCCACTAGACCCGGGAGCAATCAGCCCCAGCATTTT. V gene TRBV5-8 combines with J gene TRBJ1-5, with D unclear. V lost 9 bases to trimming and J lost 1 base, with 11 bases between them. Germline CDR1 is SGHTS and CDR2 is YDEGEE. This CDR3 spans 13 amino acids.

This clone was seen a single time. The V gene is TRBV7-8, the J gene TRBJ1-1; D possibly corresponds to TRBD1 (5 bases). With 4 bases removed from V and 0 bases from J, the gap between germline ends came to 9 bases. This CDR3 comprises 14 residues. CDR1 and CDR2 (germline): SGHVS, FQNEAQ. The CDR3 nucleotides are TGTGCCAGCAGCTCATCACAGGTGAACACTGAAGCTTTCTTT. Protein product: CASSSSQVNTEAFF. The whole variable domain, remainder taken from reference TRBV7-8 and TRBJ1-1, is GAGVSQSPRYKVAKRGQDVALRCDPISGHVSLFWYQQALGQGPEFLTYFQNEAQLDKSGLPSDRFFAERPEGSVSTLKIQRTQQEDSAVYLCASSSSQVNTEAFFGQGTRLTVV.

CDR3 amino acids: CASSEILQGRYEQYF. The CDR3 DNA is TGTGCCAGCAGTGAAATTTTACAGGGGAGGTACGAGCAGTACTTC. The rearrangement uses TRBV2 and TRBJ2-7, with a possible D match to TRBD1 (7 bases). Trimming took off 2 bases at V and 4 bases at J, with 15 bases between the two ends. This CDR3 has 15 amino acids. CDR1 is SNHLY and CDR2 is FYNNEI in the germline V gene.

The chain combines TRBV7-2 with TRBJ1-4; D gene ambiguous. Trimming removed 1 base at V and 0 bases at J, with 9 bases between. The CDR3 length is 16 residues. Germline V gives CDR1 SGHTA, CDR2 FQGNSA. For the CDR3, the DNA is TGTGCCAGCAGCTTAGGCCCCGGAGCAACTAATGAAAAACTGTTTTTT. It translates to CASSLGPGATNEKLFF. Based on the CDR3 plus reference TRBV7-2 and TRBJ1-4, the full variable domain is GAGVSQSPSNKVTEKGKDVELRCDPISGHTALYWYRQSLGQGLEFLIYFQGNSAPDKSGLPSDRFSAERTGGSVSTLTIQRTQQEDSAVYLCASSLGPGATNEKLFFGSGTQLSVL.

J is TRBJ2-5 and V is TRBV30; D possibly corresponds to TRBD1 (6 bases). CDR1 is GTSNPN and CDR2 is SVGIG in the germline V gene (reference sequence). V lost 2 bases and J 2 bases, leaving 15 bases between the germline ends. The CDR3 has 15 amino acids. In nucleotides, the CDR3 is TGTGCCTGGAGTCTTTGGGGGCAAGGGCAAGAGACCCAGTACTTC. Translated: CAWSLWGQGQETQYF.

DNA for the CDR3: TGTGCCAGCAGCTTTGGGCACAGGGTGGGTAATGAAAAACTGTTTTTT. Its protein is CASSFGHRVGNEKLFF. V usage is TRBV7-9 and J usage is TRBJ1-4; maybe TRBD1 (6 bases). V lost 3 bases and J lost 4, with 15 bases in between. There are 16 residues in the CDR3. From germline, CDR1 is SEHNR and CDR2 FQNEAQ (reference sequence). Full variable domain (rest looked up from reference TRBV7-9 and TRBJ1-4): DTGVSQNPRHKITKRGQNVTFRCDPISEHNRLYWYRQTLGQGPEFLTYFQNEAQLEKSRLLSDRFSAERPKGSFSTLEIQRTEQGDSAMYLCASSFGHRVGNEKLFFGSGTQLSVL.

This clone has a single count. The rearrangement joins TRBV7-3 to TRBJ2-3; 10 bases agree with TRBD2. CDR1 is SGHTA and CDR2 is FQGTGA in the germline V gene. The CDR3 consists of 15 residues. J was trimmed by 4 bases and V by 0 bases; bases with no gene match: 1. The CDR3, as DNA: TGTGCCAGCAGCTTAACTAGCGGGGGGCCAGATACGCAGTATTTT. This sequence encodes CASSLTSGGPDTQYF.

CDR3 DNA: TGTGCCAGCAGCAGGGACAAAGAGTACGAGCAGTACTTC. It specifies CASSRDKEYEQYF. The chain joins TRBV6-5 to TRBJ2-7; a weak D match, TRBD1 (6 bases). The CDR3 is made up of 13 amino acids. Germline loops: CDR1 MNHEY, CDR2 SVGAGI. With 6 bases removed from V and 4 bases from J, the gap between germline ends came to 13 bases.

V usage is TRBV28 and J usage is TRBJ1-2; D is perhaps TRBD1 (6 bases). The CDR3 is 15 residues long. The V gene lost 5 bases and the J gene lost 5 bases, with 18 bases spanning the gap. Germline V gene sequence: CDR1 MDHEN, CDR2 SYDVKM. The CDR3 nucleotides are TGTGCCAGCAGTACCGCGGGGGGCGAAAGGTATGGCTACACCTTC. Translating gives CASSTAGGERYGYTF.

This clone was counted only a few times. The chain combines TRBV6-2 or TRBV6-3 with TRBJ1-1; TRBD1 might be the D (5 bases). V lost 2 bases to trimming and J lost 5 bases, with 12 bases between them. The CDR3 runs 14 residues. Germline lookup yields CDR1 MNHEY and CDR2 SVGEGT. CDR3 in amino acids: CASSYNGGWTEAFF. The CDR3 coding sequence is TGTGCCAGCAGTTACAACGGGGGATGGACTGAAGCTTTCTTT.

The table lists this clone with a few counts. The chain links TRBV5-1 to TRBJ1-6, with no clear D. The germline V and J ends were trimmed by 4 bases and 0 bases, with 14 bases remaining between them. CDR1 and CDR2 (germline): SGHRS, YFSETQ. The CDR3 contains 17 residues. In DNA form, the CDR3 reads TGCGCCAGCAGCGGTGGCAGTGGGAGCTCCTATAATTCACCCCTCCACTTT. Translating it yields CASSGGSGSSYNSPLHF.

This clone was picked up a small number of times. The gene calls are TRBV7-9 and TRBJ1-2; a possible D gene is TRBD1 (5 bases). Trimming shortened V by 0 bases and J by 8 bases, and 13 bases separated the two germline ends. The CDR3 is 14 residues long. The germline V gene has CDR1 SEHNR and CDR2 FQNEAQ (reference sequence). The CDR3 region has the DNA TGTGCCAGCAGCTTAGCGCTAGGGGTCTGGGGCTACACCTTC. Its translation is CASSLALGVWGYTF.

The J gene is TRBJ1-5, the V gene TRBV27, with D perhaps matching TRBD1 (5 bases). Germline-derived CDR1 and CDR2 are MNHEY and SMNVEV (reference sequence). V lost 7 bases to trimming and J lost 4 bases, with 14 bases between them. The CDR3 spans 14 residues. The CDR3 loop reads CASNPQGLNQPQHF. The CDR3 DNA follows: TGTGCCAGCAACCCCCAGGGTTTGAATCAGCCCCAGCATTTT.

The CDR3 loop reads CASSDPWGVWALHF. The CDR3 DNA reads TGTGCCAGCAGTGATCCCTGGGGGGTCTGGGCCCTCCACTTT. The J gene is TRBJ1-6, the V gene TRBV6-1; weak D call: TRBD1 (5 bases). From germline, CDR1 is MNHNS and CDR2 SASEGT. CDR3 length equals 14 residues. V dropped 3 bases and J dropped 14 bases, with 17 bases sitting between them.

The rearrangement joins TRBV10-3 to TRBJ2-5; D is unclear. Trimming stripped 3 bases from V and 1 base from J, with 9 bases between. The CDR3 is 14 residues long. Germline lookup yields CDR1 ENHRY and CDR2 SYGVKD. The chain's CDR3 is CAISDAAIQETQYF. The CDR3 DNA reads TGTGCCATCAGTGATGCCGCTATCCAAGAGACCCAGTACTTC.

DNA of the CDR3: TGTGCCAGCAGCCCCGGGACAGGGAGGGGAGAAAAACTGTTTTTT. It specifies CASSPGTGRGEKLFF. The chain combines TRBV14 with TRBJ1-4, with 9 bases aligning to TRBD1. Trimming cost V 4 bases and J 8 bases; bases outside gene matches: 8. Germline V gives CDR1 SGHDN, CDR2 FVKESK. This CDR3 has 15 residues.